These 25 T cell receptor beta chains were all obtained from the same sample, sequenced in a study of siplizumab effects on memory and regulatory T cells. Measured with immunoSEQ multiplex PCR; TCRdb has only the in-frame clones, and not every one. The sample carries 100,000 or so clones, around 95% recorded once. The source material was Tregs sorted from blood. The receptors come from a human donor in good health.

The V and J genes are TRBV7-9 and TRBJ2-5; D may be TRBD2 (7 bases). V was trimmed by 1 base and J by 1 base, leaving 19 bases between them. The germline V gene encodes CDR1 SEHNR and CDR2 FQNEAQ (reference sequence). This CDR3 is built from 18 residues. This chain's CDR3 is CASSLVQRGGRIQETQYF. Written as DNA, the CDR3 is TGTGCCAGCAGCTTAGTCCAGAGGGGGGGACGCATCCAAGAGACCCAGTACTTC.

The rearrangement uses TRBV11-2 and TRBJ2-3; no firm D call. This CDR3 contains 13 residues. The germline gives CDR1 SGHAT, CDR2 FQNNGV. With 0 bases removed from V and 7 bases from J, the gap between germline ends came to 8 bases. The CDR3 protein is CASSLDGTNTQYF. The CDR3 DNA sequence: TGTGCCAGCAGCTTAGATGGAACGAATACGCAGTATTTT.

The chain employs TRBV11-2 and TRBJ1-1, with D possibly matching TRBD1 (6 bases). Germline assignment: CDR1 SGHAT and CDR2 FQNNGV. V shed 8 bases and J shed 1 base, with 11 bases lying between them. The CDR3 runs to 13 residues. The CDR3 DNA reads TGTGCCAGCTTGGACAGCAAGAACACTGAAGCTTTCTTT. As protein: CASLDSKNTEAFF.

The chain recombines TRBV15 with TRBJ2-7, with D hard to call. The CDR3 runs to 15 residues. V gave up 0 bases and J gave up 4 bases, with 13 bases separating them. CDR1 and CDR2 from the germline V gene are LNHNV and YYDKDF (reference sequence). DNA of the CDR3: TGTGCCACCAGCAGAGATATTACCCTGGGGTACGAGCAGTACTTC. This gives the protein CATSRDITLGYEQYF.

The chain recombines TRBV5-1 with TRBJ2-5, with TRBD2 identical over 9 bases. This CDR3 spans 17 amino acids. V was clipped by 3 bases and J by 4 bases; unmatched bases: 13. Germline V gene data show CDR1 as SGHRS and CDR2 as YFSETQ. The CDR3 coding sequence is TGCGCCAGCAGCTACTTAGCGGGAGTAAAGTGGGGAGAGACCCAGTACTTC. It yields the protein CASSYLAGVKWGETQYF.

V gene TRBV7-9 combines with J gene TRBJ2-6, with TRBD1 matching 7 bases. The CDR3 consists of 16 residues. Germline V lookup: CDR1 SEHNR, CDR2 FQNEAQ (reference sequence). V was pared by 2 bases and J by 4 bases, with 5 bases of the junction left unmatched. This CDR3 is CASSLPGTAGANVLTF. The CDR3 DNA is TGTGCCAGCAGCTTACCCGGGACAGCAGGGGCCAACGTCCTGACTTTC. Combining the CDR3 with reference TRBV7-9 and TRBJ2-6 gives the whole variable domain DTGVSQNPRHKITKRGQNVTFRCDPISEHNRLYWYRQTLGQGPEFLTYFQNEAQLEKSRLLSDRFSAERPKGSFSTLEIQRTEQGDSAMYLCASSLPGTAGANVLTFGAGSRLTVL.

The chain couples TRBV30 to TRBJ1-2, with D possibly TRBD1 on 6 matching bases. The ends were cut back, 8 bases at V and 2 bases at J, with 15 bases in the middle. This CDR3 is 13 amino acids long. Germline CDR1 GTSNPN, CDR2 SVGIG (reference sequence). CDR3 sequence: CAGNKQGNYGYTF. The CDR3 bases are TGTGCCGGAAATAAACAGGGCAACTATGGCTACACCTTC.

The CDR3 spells CASSPNRASLPYGYTF. In DNA form, the CDR3 reads TGCGCCAGCAGCCCTAACAGGGCCAGCCTCCCCTATGGCTACACCTTC. The chain couples TRBV5-1 to TRBJ1-2; weak D call: TRBD1 (6 bases). The germline V gene encodes CDR1 SGHRS and CDR2 YFSETQ. The CDR3 spans 16 residues. V shed 4 bases and J shed 4 bases, with 20 bases lying between them.

V and J are TRBV18 and TRBJ1-5; D perhaps matches TRBD1 (5 bases). Germline-derived CDR1 and CDR2 are KGHSH and LQKENI. The ends were cut back, 4 bases at V and 2 bases at J, with 9 bases in the middle. The CDR3 is 14 residues long. Here the CDR3 DNA reads TGTGCCAGCTCACAAGGGGTCGGCAATCAGCCCCAGCATTTT. This gives the protein CASSQGVGNQPQHF.

This sequence joins TRBV28 and TRBJ1-2; the D gene is possibly TRBD1 (5 bases). The CDR3 runs to 15 residues. Germline lookup yields CDR1 MDHEN and CDR2 SYDVKM. V lost 5 bases and J 11 bases, leaving 24 bases between the germline ends. CDR3: CASSLNAGTMGRYTF. In DNA, the CDR3 is TGTGCCAGCAGTCTCAATGCCGGGACCATGGGTCGGTACACCTTC.

V and J are TRBV18 and TRBJ2-1, with D unclear. The germline gives CDR1 KGHSH, CDR2 LQKENI. This CDR3 contains 12 residues. Trimming left V 2 bases short and J 6 bases short, with 5 bases between. For the CDR3, the DNA is TGTGCCAGCTCACCAAGCCGCAATGAGCAGTTCTTC. It translates to CASSPSRNEQFF.

The rearrangement links TRBV7-9 to TRBJ2-1; D ambiguous. With 5 bases removed from V and 9 bases from J, the gap between germline ends came to 17 bases. Germline V gene lookup returns CDR1 SEHNR and CDR2 FQNEAQ (reference sequence). The CDR3 has 14 residues. The DNA for the CDR3 is TGTGCCAGCAGCCCAACCTACCCACTTGGTGAGCAGTTCTTC. Amino acid sequence: CASSPTYPLGEQFF.

V usage is TRBV7-9 and J usage is TRBJ2-1, with 9 bases matching TRBD1. The CDR3 has 16 amino acids. Germline CDR1 and CDR2: SEHNR and FQNEAQ (reference sequence). The junction had 9 bases not matched to a gene; V was cut back by 5 bases and J by 4 bases. CDR3 in DNA: TGTGCCAGCAGCACACGAGGGACAGGGAGTTACAATGAGCAGTTCTTC. Its protein product is CASSTRGTGSYNEQFF.

The V call is TRBV5-1, the J call TRBJ2-4; 7 nucleotides align to TRBD1. Per the germline V gene, CDR1 is SGHRS and CDR2 is YFSETQ. CDR3 size: 12 residues. The V and J ends lost 4 bases and 11 bases, in that order; junction bases with no gene match: 6. CDR3: CASSVGRGLQYF. DNA for the CDR3: TGCGCCAGCAGCGTTGGAAGGGGGCTTCAGTACTTC.

The chain has TRBV2 and TRBJ2-7, with a possible D match to TRBD1 (7 bases). V dropped 4 bases and J dropped 7 bases, with 20 bases sitting between them. This CDR3 comprises 15 residues. From germline, CDR1 is SNHLY and CDR2 FYNNEI. The CDR3 here is CASSVSQGGPSEQYF. The CDR3 DNA follows: TGTGCCAGCAGTGTGAGTCAGGGGGGCCCCTCTGAGCAGTACTTC.

The chain has TRBV5-1 and TRBJ2-7; 7 bases are shared with TRBD2. This CDR3 is built from 14 residues. The junction had 10 bases not matched to a gene; V was cut back by 0 bases and J by 10 bases. In germline, CDR1 is SGHRS, CDR2 YFSETQ. The CDR3 coding sequence is TGCGCCAGCAGCTTGGGGAGAACTAGCGCATTTCAGTACTTC. Translating gives CASSLGRTSAFQYF.

CDR3 bases: TGTGCCAGCAGGCCTTGGGGGGGGGCTTACAATGAGCAGTTCTTC. Translated, it gives CASRPWGGAYNEQFF. V is TRBV2 and J is TRBJ2-1; D might be TRBD2 (7 bases). Germline V gene data show CDR1 as SNHLY and CDR2 as FYNNEI. This CDR3 contains 15 residues. V lost 6 bases, J lost 4 bases, and 16 bases lay in between. The full variable domain, with the rest looked up from reference TRBV2 and TRBJ2-1, is EPEVTQTPSHQVTQMGQEVILRCVPISNHLYFYWYRQILGQKVEFLVSFYNNEISEKSEIFDDQFSVERPDGSNFTLKIRSTKLEDSAMYFCASRPWGGAYNEQFFGPGTRLTVL.

V and J are TRBV5-1 and TRBJ2-5; D unclear. In germline, CDR1 is SGHRS, CDR2 YFSETQ. Deletions cut 1 base from V and 1 base from J, with 5 bases between. The CDR3 consists of 13 residues. CDR3 protein: CASSLHSQETQYF. The CDR3 DNA sequence: TGCGCCAGCAGCTTGCACTCCCAAGAGACCCAGTACTTC.

The chain has TRBV25-1 and TRBJ2-1; D unclear. The CDR3 is 15 residues long. V lost 1 base and J 8 bases, leaving 15 bases between the germline ends. CDR1 is MGHDK and CDR2 is SYGVNS in the germline V gene. The CDR3 reads CASSEWGQLSDEQFF. The CDR3 bases are TGTGCCAGCAGTGAATGGGGTCAGCTCTCGGATGAGCAGTTCTTC.

The chain links TRBV7-2 to TRBJ2-4, with a tentative D call TRBD1 (5 bases). The germline V and J ends were trimmed by 2 bases and 1 base, with 21 bases remaining between them. Germline CDR1 and CDR2: SGHTA and FQGNSA. This CDR3 has 19 residues. The CDR3 protein is CASSLYRPGQPTAKNIQYF. In nucleotides, the CDR3 is TGTGCCAGCAGCTTATATCGCCCAGGGCAACCGACCGCCAAAAACATTCAGTACTTC.

In this sample, this clone turned up once. The genes are TRBV2 and TRBJ2-1; 8 bases are shared with TRBD1. Germline CDR1 SNHLY, CDR2 FYNNEI. The V gene end was trimmed by 7 bases and the J gene end by 10 bases; junction bases not matched to a gene: 12. The CDR3 has 14 amino acids. The CDR3 loop reads CASTFLGQGREQFF. The DNA for the CDR3 is TGTGCCAGCACTTTCCTTGGACAGGGAAGGGAGCAGTTCTTC.

The V and J genes are TRBV6-4 and TRBJ2-7; D gene ambiguous. Trimming pared 6 bases from V and 4 bases from J, leaving 13 bases between. The CDR3 contains 13 residues. Germline V gives CDR1 MRHNA, CDR2 SNTAGT. CDR3 protein: CASSVGMGYEQYF. Here the CDR3 DNA reads TGTGCCAGCAGCGTGGGGATGGGGTACGAGCAGTACTTC.

This clone occurred once. This chain links TRBV5-1 with TRBJ2-7, with unresolved D. The CDR3 is made up of 14 amino acids. CDR1 SGHRS and CDR2 YFSETQ come from the germline V gene. The germline V and J ends were trimmed by 0 bases and 2 bases, with 9 bases remaining between them. CDR3 bases: TGCGCCAGCAGCTTGGGTGGCCAGACCTACGAGCAGTACTTC. It encodes CASSLGGQTYEQYF.

This chain joins TRBV11-3 and TRBJ2-3; TRBD2 matches 7 bases. Germline CDR1 and CDR2: SGHNT and YENEEA. The CDR3 contains 16 residues. The V segment lost 4 bases and the J segment 9 bases; nucleotides outside the gene matches: 16. DNA of the CDR3: TGTGCCAGCAGCTCAAGTTCTATCGAAGCGGGATACACGCAGTATTTT. Its protein product is CASSSSSIEAGYTQYF.

This clone appeared a single time. The chain combines TRBV9 with TRBJ2-5, with D maybe TRBD1 (5 bases). The germline CDR1 and CDR2 sequences are SGDLS and YYNGEE. V was clipped by 2 bases and J by 2 bases, with 7 bases between them. The CDR3 runs to 13 residues. Here the CDR3 DNA reads TGTGCCAGCAGCGTTGCAGGGCAAGAGACCCAGTACTTC. Residues: CASSVAGQETQYF.